This TCR beta chain originates from a study of Ad26.COV2.S vaccination and SARS-CoV-2 variants. Background on the study: The donor participated in the COV1001 trial, in its Ad26.COV2.S arm. General observations from the study: Relative to placebo recipients, vaccine recipients exhibited elevated spike-specific TCR breadth. Considerable breadth of spike-specific CD8+ and CD4+ T cell responses has reportedly been documented following vaccination.

This clone occurred once. Antigen: not known. The table came from immunoSEQ multiplex PCR; TCRdb's copy has only in-frame clones and leaves some out. The profile shows about 220,000 clones, approximately 88% of them singletons. The treatment is: some 20 received Ad26.COV2.S at low or high dose, single or two shots; 5 received placebo; per-sample allocation not given. The samples date from day 63 after the first vaccine or placebo injection. An adult aged 18-55 years in Boston served as the donor. Per the germline V gene, CDR1 is MNHEY and CDR2 is SMNVEV (reference sequence). The CDR3 covers 17 residues. With V trimmed by 2 bases and J by 0 bases, 3 bases remained unmatched.

This chain links TRBV27 with TRBJ2-3; TRBD2 matches at 12 bases. This clonotype was sampled from a person between 18 and 60 years old who received the Ad26.COV2.S COVID-19 vaccine or a placebo. The source material was peripheral blood, sampled in a trial of Ad26.COV2.S vaccine versus placebo. The CDR3 region is CASSLPSGGASTDTQYF. The CDR3 region has the DNA TGTGCCAGCAGTTTACCTAGCGGGGGGGCTAGCACAGATACGCAGTATTTT.